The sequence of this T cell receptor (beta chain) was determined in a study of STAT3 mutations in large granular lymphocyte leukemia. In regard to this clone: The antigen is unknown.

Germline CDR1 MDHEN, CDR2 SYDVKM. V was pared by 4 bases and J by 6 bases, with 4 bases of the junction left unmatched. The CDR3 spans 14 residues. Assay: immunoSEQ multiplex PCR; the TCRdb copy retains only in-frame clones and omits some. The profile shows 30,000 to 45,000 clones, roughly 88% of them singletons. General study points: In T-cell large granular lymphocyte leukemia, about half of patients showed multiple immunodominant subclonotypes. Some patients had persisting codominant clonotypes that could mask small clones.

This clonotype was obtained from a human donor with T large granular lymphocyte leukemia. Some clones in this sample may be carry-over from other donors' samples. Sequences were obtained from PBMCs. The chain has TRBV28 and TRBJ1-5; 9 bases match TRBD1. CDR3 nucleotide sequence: TGTGCCAGCAGTTCCCCGGGACAGGGTCAGCCCCAGCATTTT. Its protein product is CASSSPGQGQPQHF.